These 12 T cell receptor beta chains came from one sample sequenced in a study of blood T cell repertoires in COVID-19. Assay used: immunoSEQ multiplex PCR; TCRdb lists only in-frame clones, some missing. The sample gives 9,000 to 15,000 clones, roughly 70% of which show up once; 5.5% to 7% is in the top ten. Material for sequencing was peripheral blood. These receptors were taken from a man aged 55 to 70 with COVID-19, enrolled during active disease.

The chain's CDR3 is CASSYRGMGEQYV. CDR3 nucleotide sequence: TGTGCCAGCAGTTACAGGGGCATGGGGGAGCAGTACGTC. The chain has TRBV6-5 and TRBJ2-7, with D maybe TRBD1 (5 bases). The germline gives CDR1 MNHEY, CDR2 SVGAGI. The CDR3 totals 13 residues. V lost 2 bases and J lost 7, with 12 bases in between.

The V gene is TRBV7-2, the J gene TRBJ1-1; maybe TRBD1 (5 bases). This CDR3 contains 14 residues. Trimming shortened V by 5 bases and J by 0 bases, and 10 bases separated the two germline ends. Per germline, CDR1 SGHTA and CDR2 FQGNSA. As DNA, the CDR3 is TGTGCCAGCAGCGCCGACAGAGTGAACACTGAAGCTTTCTTT. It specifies CASSADRVNTEAFF.

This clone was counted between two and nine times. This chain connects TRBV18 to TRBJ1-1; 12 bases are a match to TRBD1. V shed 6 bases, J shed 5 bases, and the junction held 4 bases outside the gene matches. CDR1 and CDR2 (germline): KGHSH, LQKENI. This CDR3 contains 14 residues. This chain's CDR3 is CASSRDRGPTEAFF. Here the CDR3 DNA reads TGTGCCAGCTCCCGGGACAGGGGGCCAACTGAAGCTTTCTTT.

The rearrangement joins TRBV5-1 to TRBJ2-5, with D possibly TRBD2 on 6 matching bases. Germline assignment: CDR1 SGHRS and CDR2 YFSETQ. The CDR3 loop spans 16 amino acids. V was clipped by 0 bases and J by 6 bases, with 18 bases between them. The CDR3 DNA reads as TGCGCCAGCAGCTTGGAACTAGGGACCGGAGGGAAGACCCAGTACTTC. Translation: CASSLELGTGGKTQYF. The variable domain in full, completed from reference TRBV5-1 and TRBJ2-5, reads KAGVTQTPRYLIKTRGQQVTLSCSPISGHRSVSWYQQTPGQGLQFLFEYFSETQRNKGNFPGRFSGRQFSNSRSEMNVSTLELGDSALYLCASSLELGTGGKTQYFGPGTRLLVL.

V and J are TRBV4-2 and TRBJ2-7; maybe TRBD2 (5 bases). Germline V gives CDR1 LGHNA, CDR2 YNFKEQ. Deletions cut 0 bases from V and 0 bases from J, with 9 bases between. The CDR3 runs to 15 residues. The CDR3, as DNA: TGTGCCAGCAGCCAAGATAGAGGGTTCTCCTACGAGCAGTACTTC. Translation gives CASSQDRGFSYEQYF.

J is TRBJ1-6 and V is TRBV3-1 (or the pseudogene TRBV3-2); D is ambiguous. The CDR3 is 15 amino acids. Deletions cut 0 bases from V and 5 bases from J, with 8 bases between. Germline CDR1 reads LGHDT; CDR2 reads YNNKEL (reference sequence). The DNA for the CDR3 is TGTGCCAGCAGCCAAGATATCGGGGATAATTCACCCCTCCACTTT. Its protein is CASSQDIGDNSPLHF.

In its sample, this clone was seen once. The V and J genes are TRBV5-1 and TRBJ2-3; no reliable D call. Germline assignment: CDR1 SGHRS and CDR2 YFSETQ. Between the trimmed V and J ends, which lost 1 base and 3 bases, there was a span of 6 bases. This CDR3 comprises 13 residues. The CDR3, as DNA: TGCGCCAGCAGCTTGAGAGATACAGATACGCAGTATTTT. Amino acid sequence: CASSLRDTDTQYF.

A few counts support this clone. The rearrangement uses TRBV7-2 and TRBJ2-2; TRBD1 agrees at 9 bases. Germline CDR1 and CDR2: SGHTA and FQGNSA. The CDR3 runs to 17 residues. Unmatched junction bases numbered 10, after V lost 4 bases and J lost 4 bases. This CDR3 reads CASSSTPGTGSTGELFF. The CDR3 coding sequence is TGTGCCAGCAGCTCCACACCCGGGACAGGGAGCACCGGGGAGCTGTTTTTT.

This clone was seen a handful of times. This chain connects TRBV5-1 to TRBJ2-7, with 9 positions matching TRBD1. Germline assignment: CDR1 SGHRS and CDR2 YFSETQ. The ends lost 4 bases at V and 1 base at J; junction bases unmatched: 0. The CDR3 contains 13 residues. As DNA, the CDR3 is TGCGCCAGCAGCGGGACAGGGTCCTACGAGCAGTACTTC. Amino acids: CASSGTGSYEQYF.

The CDR3 spells CASSATSGRAGTDTQYF. CDR3 bases: TGTGCCAGCAGCGCGACTAGCGGGAGGGCCGGCACAGATACGCAGTATTTT. The V call is TRBV9, the J call TRBJ2-3, with 14 bases that match TRBD2. This CDR3 is 17 amino acids long. V trimming: 3 bases; J trimming: 1 base; junction bases outside the gene matches: 4. Germline CDR1 SGDLS, CDR2 YYNGEE. Full variable domain (missing parts from reference TRBV9 and TRBJ2-3): DSGVTQTPKHLITATGQRVTLRCSPRSGDLSVYWYQQSLDQGLQFLIQYYNGEERAKGNILERFSAQQFPDLHSELNLSSLELGDSALYFCASSATSGRAGTDTQYFGPGTRLTVL.

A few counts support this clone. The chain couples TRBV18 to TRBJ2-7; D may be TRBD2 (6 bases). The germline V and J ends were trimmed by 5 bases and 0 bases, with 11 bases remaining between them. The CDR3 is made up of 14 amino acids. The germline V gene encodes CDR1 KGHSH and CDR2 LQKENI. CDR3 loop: CASSTGLTSYEQYF. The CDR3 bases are TGTGCCAGCTCAACGGGACTTACCTCCTACGAGCAGTACTTC.

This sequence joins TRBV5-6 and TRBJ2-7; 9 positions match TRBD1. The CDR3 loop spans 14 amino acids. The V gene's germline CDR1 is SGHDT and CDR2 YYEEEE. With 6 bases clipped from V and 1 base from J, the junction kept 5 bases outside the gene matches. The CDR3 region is CASNEGTGSYEQYV. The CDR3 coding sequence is TGTGCCAGCAACGAGGGGACAGGGTCCTACGAGCAGTACGTC.